The rows below give T cell receptor beta chains drawn from one sample of a study of CD8 T cells in ankylosing spondylitis. TCRdb ran MiXCR on the 5' RACE reads and lists one entry per CDR3 protein. The sample has about 700,000 distinct CDR3 sequences; about 20% are singletons. Sequencing used blood, either unsorted or a sorted T cell fraction (not recorded which). The source is a male donor with ankylosing spondylitis. CDR3s include the opening cysteine and the closing phenylalanine or tryptophan. D genes are given only for firm matches. The size field is filled for only some rows; it gives once, few, many or a size class.

d_call	v_call	j_call	clone_size	cdr3_aa	cdr3_nt
NA	TRBV6-5	TRBJ1-5	few	CASSYGRIGQPQHF	TGTGCCAGCAGTTACGGGAGGATCGGTCAGCCCCAGCATTTT
TRBD1	TRBV12-3/TRBV12-4	TRBJ1-1	few	CASREATGVTEAFF	TGTGCCAGCAGGGAAGCGACAGGGGTCACTGAAGCTTTCTTT
NA	TRBV5-1	TRBJ1-2	few	CASSYGSSNYGYTF	TGCGCCAGCAGCTATGGCAGCTCTAACTATGGCTACACCTTC
TRBD1	TRBV12-3/TRBV12-4	TRBJ1-5	NA	CASSRSTGYNSNQPQHF	TGTGCCAGCAGCCGCTCGACAGGGTATAATAGCAATCAGCCCCAGCATTTT
NA	TRBV2	TRBJ2-3	few	CASSEWEDTQYF	TGTGCCAGCAGTGAATGGGAGGATACGCAGTATTTT
TRBD1	TRBV7-2	TRBJ2-7	NA	CASSLIPLQGAGEQYF	TGTGCCAGCAGCTTAATCCCCCTTCAGGGGGCGGGCGAGCAGTACTTC
TRBD1	TRBV20-1	TRBJ1-6	many	CSATVAGGNSPLHF	TGCAGTGCTACCGTGGCAGGGGGAAATTCACCCCTCCACTTT
TRBD1	TRBV7-3	TRBJ2-2	few	CASSPTGTGVVGELFF	TGTGCCAGCAGCCCGACCGGGACAGGGGTTGTCGGGGAGCTGTTTTTT
NA	TRBV2	TRBJ2-5	NA	CASSSDTETQYF	TGTGCCAGCAGTTCGGACACAGAGACCCAGTACTTC
NA	TRBV12-3/TRBV12-4	TRBJ1-5	few	CARASNQPQHF	TGTGCCAGAGCATCCAATCAGCCCCAGCATTTT
TRBD1	TRBV10-3	TRBJ2-3	NA	CTTSTDRGAGDTQYF	TGTACCACATCAACGGACAGGGGAGCCGGGGATACGCAGTATTTT
NA	TRBV12-3/TRBV12-4	TRBJ1-2	NA	CASSFAAYGYTF	TGTGCCAGCAGTTTCGCCGCTTATGGCTACACCTTC
NA	TRBV4-1	TRBJ2-7	NA	CASSHRVPNEQYF	TGCGCCAGCAGCCACAGGGTCCCCAACGAGCAGTACTTC
TRBD1	TRBV12-3/TRBV12-4	TRBJ2-7	many	CASTIQGREQYF	TGTGCCAGCACCATACAGGGGAGAGAGCAGTACTTC
NA	TRBV5-1	TRBJ2-3	NA	CASSLAPSLARDTQYF	TGCGCCAGCAGCTTGGCCCCCTCACTAGCCCGGGATACGCAGTATTTT